The entry that follows covers one T cell receptor beta chain sequence. The target antigen is unknown. The data were obtained in a study of long-term antiretroviral therapy in people with HIV. General study points: Sampling of blood ran from about 2004 to 2018, and older ART regimens were possibly in use.

This CDR3 is 17 amino acids long. V dropped 2 bases and J dropped 2 bases, with 16 bases sitting between them. The germline CDR1 and CDR2 sequences are LGHNT and FRNRAP. Samples were assayed with immunoSEQ v3.0 at survey level. The protocol was immunoSEQ multiplex PCR, while the TCRdb copy is restricted to in-frame clones and leaves out a portion. The sample carries some 27,000 clones, roughly 84% recorded once. The genes are TRBV12-5 and TRBJ1-3, with D perhaps matching TRBD1 (6 bases). This clonotype originated in a man younger than 35 with HIV. The sample in question was unsorted PBMCs, obtained 0.4 years after starting antiretroviral therapy. CDR3 nucleotides: TGTGCTAGTGGTTTGACCCCCCTGGACAGTGCTGGAAACACCATATATTTT. Translation gives CASGLTPLDSAGNTIYF.